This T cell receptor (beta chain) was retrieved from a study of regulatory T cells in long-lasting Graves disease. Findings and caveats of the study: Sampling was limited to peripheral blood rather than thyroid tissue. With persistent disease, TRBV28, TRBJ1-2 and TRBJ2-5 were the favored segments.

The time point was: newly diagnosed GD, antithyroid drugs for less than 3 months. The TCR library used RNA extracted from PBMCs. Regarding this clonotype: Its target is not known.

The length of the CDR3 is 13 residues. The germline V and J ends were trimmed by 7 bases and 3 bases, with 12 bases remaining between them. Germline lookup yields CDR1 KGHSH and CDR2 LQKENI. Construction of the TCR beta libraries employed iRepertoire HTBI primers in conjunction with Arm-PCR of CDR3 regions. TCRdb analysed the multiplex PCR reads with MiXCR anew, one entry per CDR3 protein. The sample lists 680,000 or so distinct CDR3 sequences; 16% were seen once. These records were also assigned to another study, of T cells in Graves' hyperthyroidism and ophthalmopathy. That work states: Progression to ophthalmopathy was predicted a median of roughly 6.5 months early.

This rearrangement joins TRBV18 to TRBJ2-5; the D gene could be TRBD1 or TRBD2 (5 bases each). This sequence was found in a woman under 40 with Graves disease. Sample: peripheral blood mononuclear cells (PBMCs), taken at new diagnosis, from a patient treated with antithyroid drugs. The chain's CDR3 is CASLWDQKETQYF. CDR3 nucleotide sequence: TGTGCCAGCTTATGGGACCAAAAAGAGACCCAGTACTTC. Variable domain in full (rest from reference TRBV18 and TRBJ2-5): NAGVMQNPRHLVRRRGQEARLRCSPMKGHSHVYWYRQLPEEGLKFMVYLQKENIIDESGMPKERFSAEFPKEGPSILRIQQVVRGDSAAYFCASLWDQKETQYFGPGTRLLVL.